Each of the 13 T cell receptor beta chains below was sequenced from the same sample in a study of human T cells and chemical hapten exposure. TCRdb analysed the RACE reads with MiXCR anew, one entry per CDR3 protein. The table lists 150,000 to 200,000 distinct CDR3 sequences, 20% to 25% of them singletons. Noted time point: patch test 1, 2 weeks after DPC sensitization. The treatment is: therapeutic diphenylcyclopropenone sensitization with weekly scalp DPC. This specimen consisted of whole blood, obtained in connection with sensitization to the hapten diphenylcyclopropenone (DPC). The receptors here all came from a woman in her forties or fifties with alopecia areata. Some clones in this sample may be carry-over from other donors' samples.

This clonotype was seen a few times. The chain employs TRBV29-1 and TRBJ2-3; 10 bases align to TRBD2. There are 15 residues in the CDR3. V shed 1 base and J 2 bases; nucleotides not matched to a gene: 3. CDR1 and CDR2 from the germline V gene are SQVTM and ANQGSEA. The CDR3 sequence is CSVEGTSGITDTQYF. The CDR3 DNA reads TGCAGCGTTGAAGGGACTAGCGGCATCACAGATACGCAGTATTTT.

In its sample, this clonotype was seen a few times. The V and J genes are TRBV20-1 and TRBJ2-7; 8 nucleotides match TRBD2. The CDR3 is 16 residues long. CDR1 is DFQATT and CDR2 is SNEGSKA in the germline V gene (reference sequence). Trimming at V came to 4 bases and at J to 3 bases, leaving 14 bases not matched to a gene. This CDR3 reads CSAIPLGGESNYEQYF. The CDR3 nucleotides are TGCAGTGCTATACCCCTCGGGGGGGAGAGCAACTACGAGCAGTACTTC.

The gene calls are TRBV9 and TRBJ2-7; D tentatively reads TRBD1 or TRBD2 (6 bases each). The CDR3 has 14 amino acids. Trimming shortened V by 3 bases and J by 7 bases, and 17 bases separated the two germline ends. The germline CDR1 and CDR2 sequences are SGDLS and YYNGEE. This CDR3 is CASSAKWGAGEQYF. CDR3 in DNA: TGTGCCAGCAGCGCCAAGTGGGGGGCGGGGGAGCAGTACTTC.

This clonotype was observed a few times. The chain couples TRBV29-1 to TRBJ1-2, with 7 bases that match TRBD1. Losses at the gene ends were 6 bases for V and 3 bases for J; bases not matched to a gene: 1. Germline V gene sequence: CDR1 SQVTM, CDR2 ANQGSEA. There are 11 residues in the CDR3. CDR3 protein: CSVGQYYGYTF. The CDR3 nucleotides are TGCAGCGTGGGACAGTACTATGGCTACACCTTC.

The V and J genes are TRBV27 and TRBJ2-1; TRBD2 agrees at 7 bases. V trimming: 4 bases; J trimming: 3 bases; junction bases outside the gene matches: 6. Germline V gives CDR1 MNHEY, CDR2 SMNVEV (reference sequence). The CDR3 has 15 amino acids. This CDR3 reads CASSSREHFYNEQFF. The CDR3 nucleotides read TGTGCCAGCAGTTCGCGGGAGCATTTCTACAATGAGCAGTTCTTC.

This clonotype was detected only a few times. This chain links TRBV5-1 with TRBJ2-3; TRBD1 matches 11 bases. The CDR3 contains 16 residues. The V gene end was trimmed by 3 bases and the J gene end by 4 bases; junction bases not matched to a gene: 7. In germline, CDR1 is SGHRS, CDR2 YFSETQ. CDR3 bases: TGCGCCAGCAGCTCCCCAGGACAGGGGGCATCAGATACGCAGTATTTT. This codes for CASSSPGQGASDTQYF.

The chain uses TRBV21-1 and TRBJ2-1; TRBD1 is taken as the D call from the table, unchecked against the DNA. TRBV21-1 is a pseudogene. The length of the CDR3 is 18 residues. CDR3 DNA: TGTGCCAGCAGCAAAGCCGAGCGAAGGACCCGGGTCAGGAATGAGCAGTTCTTC. Translated: CASSKAERRTRVRNEQFF.

The chain employs TRBV6-1 and TRBJ1-1; TRBD1 is a possible D gene (6 bases). Trimming shortened V by 1 base and J by 10 bases, and 7 bases separated the two germline ends. Germline V lookup: CDR1 MNHNS, CDR2 SASEGT. CDR3 length: 11 residues. CDR3 in amino acids: CASSEDRAAFF. Here the CDR3 DNA reads TGTGCCAGCAGTGAAGACAGGGCAGCTTTCTTT.

V gene TRBV20-1 combines with J gene TRBJ2-1, with a tentative D call TRBD2 (6 bases). The V end lost 0 bases, the J end lost 8 bases, and 17 bases lay between the germline ends. The CDR3 spans 15 residues. Germline values: CDR1 DFQATT, CDR2 SNEGSKA (reference sequence). Here the CDR3 DNA reads TGCAGTGCTAGAGAGGGCTCGGGGGACTTCCATGAGCAGTTCTTC. Protein sequence: CSAREGSGDFHEQFF.

The J gene is TRBJ2-2, the V gene TRBV5-5; D unclear. In germline, CDR1 is SGHKS, CDR2 YYEKEE (reference sequence). Trimming shortened V by 2 bases and J by 7 bases, and 9 bases separated the two germline ends. CDR3 size: 13 residues. The CDR3 protein is CASSLDRIGELFF. In DNA, the CDR3 is TGTGCCAGCAGCTTAGATCGAATCGGGGAGCTGTTTTTT.

The rearrangement links TRBV18 to TRBJ1-5; 8 nucleotides agree with TRBD1. CDR3 length: 19 residues. After removal of 3 bases from V and 4 bases from J, the junction contained 17 bases not matched to a gene. The germline V gene encodes CDR1 KGHSH and CDR2 LQKENI. The CDR3 bases are TGTGCCAGCTCACCTTGCCGGACAGGGCGACCTCCTTGTAATCAGCCCCAGCATTTT. Translation: CASSPCRTGRPPCNQPQHF.

This clonotype appeared a few times. The V call is TRBV3-1, the J call TRBJ2-2, with TRBD1 matching over 10 bases. The CDR3 sequence is 17 residues long. After removal of 7 bases from V and 4 bases from J, the junction contained 12 bases not matched to a gene. The germline CDR1 and CDR2 sequences are LGHDT and YNNKEL (reference sequence). CDR3: CASTYLPGQGTTGELFF. In DNA form, the CDR3 reads TGTGCCAGCACCTACCTACCGGGACAGGGGACCACCGGGGAGCTGTTTTTT.

This sequence joins TRBV7-9 and TRBJ2-1, with TRBD2 identical over 9 bases. Germline V gene data show CDR1 as SEHNR and CDR2 as FQNEAQ (reference sequence). This CDR3 contains 15 residues. V gave up 0 bases and J gave up 5 bases; unmatched junction bases: 2. In DNA form, the CDR3 reads TGTGCCAGCAGCTTAGCCCTAGCGGGGAACAATGAGCAGTTCTTC. As protein: CASSLALAGNNEQFF.